This record covers a single T cell receptor (beta chain). No antigen is known for it. These data belong to a study of T-cell reconstitution after alpha-beta-depleted transplantation in children. Findings of the study overall: Surviving recipient T cells and thymic progenitors produced the high day-60 TCRbeta diversity seen in some patients. Fresh T-cell production supplied most of the T-cell counts and diversity seen one year after transplant. Reports say that about two months after transplant, the alpha-beta T cells came out of several hundred graft clones that had expanded.

The CDR3 is made up of 16 amino acids. CDR1 is MDHEN and CDR2 is SYDVKM in the germline V gene. The junction had 6 bases not matched to a gene; V was cut back by 5 bases and J by 0 bases. Preparation of the TCRbeta library used unique molecular identifiers. TCRdb reprocessed the PCR reads via MiXCR and lists one record per CDR3 protein. Among 450,000 to 550,000 distinct CDR3 sequences, about an eighth were seen once, and the ten largest hold 12% to 15%. V usage is TRBV28 and J usage is TRBJ1-4; 7 positions agree with TRBD1. The TCR was taken from a female patient under 10 years old who had a stem cell transplant for aplastic anemia, so the T cells may come from the graft donor. Specimen: PBMCs, mostly from graft donor cells, collected 180 days after TCRalphabeta/CD19-depleted stem cell transplant. The CDR3 nucleotides read TGTGCCAGCAGTCCCGACAGGGCCGCAACTAATGAAAAACTGTTTTTT. This codes for CASSPDRAATNEKLFF.